The rows below give T cell receptor beta chains drawn from one sample of a study of OX40 agonist ivuxolimab in advanced cancers. TCRdb's table, derived via immunoSEQ multiplex PCR, lists solely in-frame clones and lacks some. The repertoire consists of around 140,000 clones, with under 95% occurring once and the leading ten covering more than 1%. The sample here was CD4+ or CD8+ T cells sorted from blood, taken in a trial of the OX40 agonist ivuxolimab. The source is an adult with an advanced solid tumor such as melanoma, head and neck, liver or kidney cancer. The CDR3 runs from the conserved cysteine through the conserved F or W. Fields, in order: clone size, J gene, D gene, V gene, CDR3 protein, CDR3 DNA. The D gene is left open where the match is weak. Clone sizes are given selectively: once, few, many, or a class where the clone is expanded.

NA TRBJ1-1 NA TRBV28 CASSFEGGSPYTEAFF TGTGCCAGCAGTTTTGAGGGCGGCAGCCCGTACACTGAAGCTTTCTTT
NA TRBJ2-3 NA TRBV2 CASTGSGTDTQYF TGTGCCAGCACGGGGTCTGGCACAGATACGCAGTATTTT
NA TRBJ2-3 NA TRBV27 CASSVGEWKGNADTQYF TGTGCCAGCAGCGTAGGGGAGTGGAAGGGGAACGCAGATACGCAGTATTTT
NA TRBJ1-6 TRBD1 TRBV5-1 CASSLDRGDNSPLHF TGCGCCAGCAGCTTGGACAGGGGGGATAATTCACCCCTCCACTTT
NA TRBJ1-5 TRBD1 TRBV2 CASRERTGGNQPQHF TGTGCCAGCAGAGAGAGGACAGGGGGGAATCAGCCCCAGCATTTT
NA TRBJ2-7 TRBD2 TRBV27 CARRGDPGLGGGMVSYEQYF TGTGCCAGAAGGGGGGACCCGGGACTAGGAGGAGGTATGGTTTCCTACGAGCAGTACTTC
NA TRBJ2-7 NA TRBV5-4 CASSLGGGTVRSYEQYF TGTGCCAGCAGCTTGGGAGGGGGGACAGTACGATCCTACGAGCAGTACTTC
once TRBJ2-2 NA TRBV28 CASKSPNTGELFF TGTGCCAGCAAGAGCCCGAACACCGGGGAGCTGTTTTTT
NA TRBJ2-1 TRBD2 TRBV6-6 CASSLPSGGRYNEQFF TGTGCCAGCAGTTTGCCTAGCGGGGGGCGGTACAATGAGCAGTTCTTC
NA TRBJ2-1 TRBD2 TRBV11-1 CASSLLRGGTSSYNEQFF TGTGCCAGCAGCTTATTAAGAGGGGGGACTAGCTCCTACAATGAGCAGTTCTTC
NA TRBJ2-3 TRBD1 TRBV7-6 CASSLVRQGAKYTDTQYF TGTGCCAGCAGCTTAGTAAGACAGGGGGCAAAGTATACAGATACGCAGTATTTT
few TRBJ2-1 NA TRBV2 CASTPAGDEQFF TGTGCCAGCACCCCGGCTGGCGATGAGCAGTTCTTC
NA TRBJ2-7 NA TRBV4-2 CASSQDRNYEQYF TGTGCCAGCAGCCAAGACAGGAACTACGAGCAGTACTTC
NA TRBJ2-7 NA TRBV19 CASKHEMSSYEQYF TGTGCCAGTAAACATGAGATGAGCTCCTACGAGCAGTACTTC
NA TRBJ1-2 NA TRBV15 CATSRGRDTSYGYTF TGTGCCACCAGCAGGGGGAGGGACACGTCCTATGGCTACACCTTC
NA TRBJ2-2 TRBD2 TRBV5-6 CASSSQGLAGSTGELFF TGTGCCAGCAGCTCGCAAGGACTAGCGGGGTCGACCGGGGAGCTGTTTTTT
NA TRBJ1-4 TRBD1 TRBV9 CASSPKGRTGGAVEEKLFF TGTGCCAGCAGCCCAAAGGGGAGGACAGGGGGCGCCGTAGAGGAAAAACTGTTTTTT
NA TRBJ1-1 NA TRBV27 CASSFRVQGWDNTEAFF TGTGCCAGCAGTTTTAGGGTCCAGGGGTGGGATAACACTGAAGCTTTCTTT
NA TRBJ2-7 NA TRBV11-2 CASSLDSGSGFYEQYF TGTGCCAGCAGCTTAGATTCGGGCTCAGGGTTCTACGAGCAGTACTTC
NA TRBJ2-1 NA TRBV7-2 CASSIQAIRCDEQFF TGTGCCAGCAGCATACAGGCGATTAGGTGTGATGAGCAGTTCTTC
NA TRBJ2-2 TRBD1 TRBV5-1 CASSPRTGGFTGELFF TGCGCCAGCAGCCCTAGGACAGGGGGCTTCACCGGGGAGCTGTTTTTT
few TRBJ2-7 TRBD2 TRBV6-5 CASSYGGTSGYEQYF TGTGCCAGCAGTTACGGGGGGACTAGCGGCTACGAGCAGTACTTC
few TRBJ1-3 NA TRBV4-1 CASRGTISDTIYF TGCGCCAGCAGGGGAACCATCTCAGACACCATATATTTT
NA TRBJ2-1 TRBD2 TRBV9 CASSPGPAGVGTNEQFF TGTGCCAGCAGCCCGGGGCCAGCGGGAGTAGGAACCAATGAGCAGTTCTTC
NA TRBJ2-3 NA TRBV27 CASSFSPIVTGVADTQYF TGTGCCAGCAGTTTCTCCCCGATTGTAACGGGAGTTGCAGATACGCAGTATTTT
NA TRBJ2-7 TRBD1 TRBV29-1 CSATGATSYEQYF TGCAGCGCTACAGGGGCCACCTCCTACGAGCAGTACTTC
NA TRBJ1-2 NA TRBV6-5 CASSYSIHRINYGYTF TGTGCCAGCAGTTACTCCATTCACAGGATTAACTATGGCTACACCTTC
NA TRBJ1-1 NA TRBV7-3 CASSLGQGNTEAFF TGTGCCAGCAGCTTGGGGCAGGGTAACACTGAAGCTTTCTTT